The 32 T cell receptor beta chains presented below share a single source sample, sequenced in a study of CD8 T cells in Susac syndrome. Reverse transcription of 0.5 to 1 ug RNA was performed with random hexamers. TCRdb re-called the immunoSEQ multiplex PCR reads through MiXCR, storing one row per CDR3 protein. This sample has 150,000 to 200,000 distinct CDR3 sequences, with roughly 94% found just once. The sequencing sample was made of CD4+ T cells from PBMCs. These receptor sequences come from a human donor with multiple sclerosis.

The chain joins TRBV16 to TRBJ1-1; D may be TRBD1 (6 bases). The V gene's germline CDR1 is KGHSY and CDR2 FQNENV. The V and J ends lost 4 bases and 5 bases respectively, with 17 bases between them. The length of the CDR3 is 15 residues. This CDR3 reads CASSPNRGGETEAFF. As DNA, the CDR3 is TGTGCCAGCAGCCCCAACAGAGGGGGAGAAACTGAAGCTTTCTTT.

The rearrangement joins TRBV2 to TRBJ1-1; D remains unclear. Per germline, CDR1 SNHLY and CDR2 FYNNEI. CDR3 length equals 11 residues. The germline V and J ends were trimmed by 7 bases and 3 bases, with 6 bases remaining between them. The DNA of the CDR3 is TGTGCCAGCACTCTCGACACTGAAGCTTTCTTT. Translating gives CASTLDTEAFF.

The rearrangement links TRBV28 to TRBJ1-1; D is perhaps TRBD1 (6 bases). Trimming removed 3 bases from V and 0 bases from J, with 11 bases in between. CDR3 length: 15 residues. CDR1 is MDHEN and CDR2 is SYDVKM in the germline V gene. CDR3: CASSFPDRMNTEAFF. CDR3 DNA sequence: TGTGCCAGCAGTTTCCCAGACAGGATGAACACTGAAGCTTTCTTT. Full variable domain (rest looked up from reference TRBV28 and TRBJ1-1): DVKVTQSSRYLVKRTGEKVFLECVQDMDHENMFWYRQDPGLGLRLIYFSYDVKMKEKGDIPEGYSVSREKKERFSLILESASTNQTSMYLCASSFPDRMNTEAFFGQGTRLTVV.

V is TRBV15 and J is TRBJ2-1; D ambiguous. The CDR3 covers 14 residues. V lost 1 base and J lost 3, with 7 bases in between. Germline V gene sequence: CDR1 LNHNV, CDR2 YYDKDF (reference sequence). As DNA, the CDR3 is TGTGCCACCAGCAGAGGCGGAAACTACAATGAGCAGTTCTTC. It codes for CATSRGGNYNEQFF.

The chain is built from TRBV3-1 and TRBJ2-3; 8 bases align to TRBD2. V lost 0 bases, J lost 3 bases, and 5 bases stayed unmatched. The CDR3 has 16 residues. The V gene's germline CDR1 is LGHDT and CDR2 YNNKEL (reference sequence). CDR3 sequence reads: CASSQDRPGGTDTQYF. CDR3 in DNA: TGTGCCAGCAGCCAAGATCGACCGGGGGGGACAGATACGCAGTATTTT.

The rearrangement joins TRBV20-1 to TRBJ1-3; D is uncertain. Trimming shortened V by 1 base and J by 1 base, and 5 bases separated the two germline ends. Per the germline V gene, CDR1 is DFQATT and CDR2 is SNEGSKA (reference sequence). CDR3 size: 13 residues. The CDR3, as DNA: TGCAGTGCTAGAGGGGATTCTGGAAACACCATATATTTT. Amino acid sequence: CSARGDSGNTIYF.

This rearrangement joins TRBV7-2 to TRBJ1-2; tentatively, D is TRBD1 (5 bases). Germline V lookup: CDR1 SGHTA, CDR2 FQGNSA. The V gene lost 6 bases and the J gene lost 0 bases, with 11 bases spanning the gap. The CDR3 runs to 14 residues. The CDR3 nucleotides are TGTGCCAGCAGGTTCCGGGACGCTAACTATGGCTACACCTTC. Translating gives CASRFRDANYGYTF.

The CDR3 is CASSRSAGDLYEQYF. In DNA, the CDR3 is TGTGCCAGCAGTCGTTCAGCGGGAGACCTTTACGAGCAGTACTTC. This chain uses TRBV6-5 with TRBJ2-7; the match to TRBD2 covers 8 bases. The V gene's germline CDR1 is MNHEY and CDR2 SVGAGI. The CDR3 runs to 15 residues. V shed 5 bases, J shed 4 bases, and the junction held 10 bases outside the gene matches.

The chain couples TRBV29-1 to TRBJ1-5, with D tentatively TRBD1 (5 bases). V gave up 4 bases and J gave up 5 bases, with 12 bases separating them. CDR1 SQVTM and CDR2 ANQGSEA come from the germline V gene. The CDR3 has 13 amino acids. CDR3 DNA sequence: TGCAGCGTTGGTGGGGCGCGGGATCAGCCCCAGCATTTT. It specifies CSVGGARDQPQHF.

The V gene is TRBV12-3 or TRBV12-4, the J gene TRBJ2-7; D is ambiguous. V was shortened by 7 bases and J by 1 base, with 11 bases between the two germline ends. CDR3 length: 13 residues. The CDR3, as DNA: TGTGCCAGCACCCCTGGCATATCCTACGAGCAGTACTTC. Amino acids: CASTPGISYEQYF.

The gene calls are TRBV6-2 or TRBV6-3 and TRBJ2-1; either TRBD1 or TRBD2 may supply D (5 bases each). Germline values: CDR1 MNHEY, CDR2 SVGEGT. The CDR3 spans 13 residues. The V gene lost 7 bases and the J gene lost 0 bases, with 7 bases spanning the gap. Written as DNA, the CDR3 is TGTGCCAGCACCGGGACCTCCTACAATGAGCAGTTCTTC. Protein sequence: CASTGTSYNEQFF.

For the CDR3, the DNA is TGTGCCAGCAGTGAAAATGGGAATCAGCCCCAGCATTTT. Amino acid sequence: CASSENGNQPQHF. The V gene is TRBV6-1, the J gene TRBJ1-5; D is unresolved. V lost 2 bases, J lost 4 bases, and 6 bases lay in between. Germline CDR1 is MNHNS and CDR2 is SASEGT. CDR3 length equals 13 residues.

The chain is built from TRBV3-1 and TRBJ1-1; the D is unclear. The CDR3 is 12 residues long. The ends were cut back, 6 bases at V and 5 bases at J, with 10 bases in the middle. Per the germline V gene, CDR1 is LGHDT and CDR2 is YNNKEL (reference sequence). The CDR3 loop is CASRSFGTEAFF. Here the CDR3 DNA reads TGTGCCAGCAGGTCTTTTGGAACTGAAGCTTTCTTT.

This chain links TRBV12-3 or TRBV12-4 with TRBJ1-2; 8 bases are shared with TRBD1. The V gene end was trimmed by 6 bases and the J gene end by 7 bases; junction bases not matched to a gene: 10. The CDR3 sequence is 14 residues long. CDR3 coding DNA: TGTGCCAGCAGCCTTCAGGGGGCAGATGTTGGCTACACCTTC. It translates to CASSLQGADVGYTF.

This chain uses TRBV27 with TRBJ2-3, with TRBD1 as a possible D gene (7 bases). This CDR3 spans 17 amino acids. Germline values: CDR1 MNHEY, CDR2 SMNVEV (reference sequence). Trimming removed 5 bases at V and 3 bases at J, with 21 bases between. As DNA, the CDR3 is TGTGCCAGCAGTCAGACTTACAGGGGAGGAGGAACAGATACGCAGTATTTT. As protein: CASSQTYRGGGTDTQYF.

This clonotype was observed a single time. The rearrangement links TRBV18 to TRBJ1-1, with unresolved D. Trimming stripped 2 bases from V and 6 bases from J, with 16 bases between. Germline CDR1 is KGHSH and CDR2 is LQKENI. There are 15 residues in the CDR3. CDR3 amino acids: CASSPNSRANAEAFF. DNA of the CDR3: TGTGCCAGCTCACCAAACTCCCGGGCGAATGCTGAAGCTTTCTTT.

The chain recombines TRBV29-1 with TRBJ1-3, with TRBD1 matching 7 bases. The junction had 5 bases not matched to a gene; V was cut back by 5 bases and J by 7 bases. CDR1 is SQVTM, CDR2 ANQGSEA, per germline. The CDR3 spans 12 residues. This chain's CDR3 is CSVFSGGNTIYF. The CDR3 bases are TGCAGCGTTTTTTCAGGGGGGAACACCATATATTTT.

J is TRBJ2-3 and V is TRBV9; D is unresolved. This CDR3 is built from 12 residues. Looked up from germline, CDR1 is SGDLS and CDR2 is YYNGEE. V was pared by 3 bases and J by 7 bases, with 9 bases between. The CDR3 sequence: CASSASENTQYF. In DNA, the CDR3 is TGTGCCAGCAGCGCCTCAGAGAATACGCAGTATTTT.

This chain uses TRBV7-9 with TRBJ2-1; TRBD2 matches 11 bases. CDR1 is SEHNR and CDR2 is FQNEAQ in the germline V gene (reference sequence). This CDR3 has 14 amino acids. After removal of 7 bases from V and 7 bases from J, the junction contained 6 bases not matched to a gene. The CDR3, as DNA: TGTGCCAGCAAGAGCGGGACTAGCGGAAATGAGCAGTTCTTC. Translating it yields CASKSGTSGNEQFF.

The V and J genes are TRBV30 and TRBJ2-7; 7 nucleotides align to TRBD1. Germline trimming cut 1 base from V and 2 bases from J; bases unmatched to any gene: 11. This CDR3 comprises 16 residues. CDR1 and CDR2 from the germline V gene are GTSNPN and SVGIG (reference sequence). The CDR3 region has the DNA TGTGCCTGGAGTGAGCACGCCAACAGGGGAACCTACGAGCAGTACTTC. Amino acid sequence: CAWSEHANRGTYEQYF.

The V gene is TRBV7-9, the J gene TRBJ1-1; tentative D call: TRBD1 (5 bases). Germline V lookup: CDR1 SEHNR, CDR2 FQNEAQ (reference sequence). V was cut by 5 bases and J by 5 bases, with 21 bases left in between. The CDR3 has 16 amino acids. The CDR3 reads CASSNLGRGKGTEAFF. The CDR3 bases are TGTGCCAGCAGCAATTTAGGGCGCGGGAAGGGGACTGAAGCTTTCTTT.

Here the CDR3 reads CASSRGQGFDEQFF. For the CDR3, the DNA is TGTGCCAGCAGCCGGGGACAGGGGTTCGATGAGCAGTTCTTC. This chain connects TRBV6-6 to TRBJ2-1, with 10 positions matching TRBD1. The CDR3 contains 14 residues. The germline gives CDR1 MNHNY, CDR2 SVGAGI (reference sequence). With V trimmed by 6 bases and J by 8 bases, 7 bases remained unmatched.

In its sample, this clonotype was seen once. The CDR3 bases are TGTGCCTGGAGTGGACAGGGGAAGCAAGAGACCCAGTACTTC. It codes for CAWSGQGKQETQYF. The gene calls are TRBV30 and TRBJ2-5; TRBD1 aligns across 8 bases. CDR1 is GTSNPN and CDR2 is SVGIG in the germline V gene (reference sequence). V shed 1 base, J shed 2 bases, and the junction held 3 bases outside the gene matches. The CDR3 spans 14 residues.

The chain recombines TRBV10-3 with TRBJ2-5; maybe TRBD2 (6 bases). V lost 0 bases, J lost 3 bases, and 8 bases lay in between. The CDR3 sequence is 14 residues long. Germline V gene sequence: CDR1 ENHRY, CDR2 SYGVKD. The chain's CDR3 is CAISESTGEETQYF. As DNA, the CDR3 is TGTGCCATCAGTGAGTCGACGGGGGAAGAGACCCAGTACTTC.

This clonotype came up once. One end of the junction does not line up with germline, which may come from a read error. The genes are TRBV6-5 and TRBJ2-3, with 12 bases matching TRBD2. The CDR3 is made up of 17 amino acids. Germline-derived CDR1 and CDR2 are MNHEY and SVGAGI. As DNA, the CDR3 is TGTGCCAACAGTTCGTTGACTAGCGGGAGACGGGGGGATACGCAGTATTTT. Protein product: CANSSLTSGRRGDTQYF.

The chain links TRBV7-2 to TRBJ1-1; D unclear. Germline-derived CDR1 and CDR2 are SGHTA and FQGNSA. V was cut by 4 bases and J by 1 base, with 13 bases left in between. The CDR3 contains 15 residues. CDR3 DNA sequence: TGTGCCAGCAGCTACCAAACGATTGCGAACACTGAAGCTTTCTTT. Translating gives CASSYQTIANTEAFF.

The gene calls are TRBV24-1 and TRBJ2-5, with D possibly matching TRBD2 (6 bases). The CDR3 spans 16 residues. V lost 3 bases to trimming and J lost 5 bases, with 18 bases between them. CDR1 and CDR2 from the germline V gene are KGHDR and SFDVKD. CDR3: CATSDNGGDRRETQYF. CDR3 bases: TGTGCCACCAGTGATAACGGGGGAGATCGTAGGGAGACCCAGTACTTC.

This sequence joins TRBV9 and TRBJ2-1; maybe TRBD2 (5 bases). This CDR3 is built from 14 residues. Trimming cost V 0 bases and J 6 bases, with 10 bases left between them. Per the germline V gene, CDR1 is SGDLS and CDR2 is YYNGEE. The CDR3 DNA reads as TGTGCCAGCAGCGTAGGTCCCGCGGGCAATGAGCAGTTCTTC. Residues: CASSVGPAGNEQFF.

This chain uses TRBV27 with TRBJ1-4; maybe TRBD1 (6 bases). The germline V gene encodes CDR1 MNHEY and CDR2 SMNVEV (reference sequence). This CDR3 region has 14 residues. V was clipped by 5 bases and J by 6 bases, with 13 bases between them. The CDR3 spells CASSPPGADEKLFF. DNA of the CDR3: TGTGCCAGCAGTCCCCCGGGGGCGGATGAAAAACTGTTTTTT.

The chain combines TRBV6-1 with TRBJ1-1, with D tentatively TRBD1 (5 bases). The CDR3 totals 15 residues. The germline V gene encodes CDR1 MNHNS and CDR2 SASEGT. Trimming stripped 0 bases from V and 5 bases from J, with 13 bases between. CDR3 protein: CASSEARQGRTEAFF. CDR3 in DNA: TGTGCCAGCAGTGAAGCGCGGCAGGGCCGAACTGAAGCTTTCTTT.

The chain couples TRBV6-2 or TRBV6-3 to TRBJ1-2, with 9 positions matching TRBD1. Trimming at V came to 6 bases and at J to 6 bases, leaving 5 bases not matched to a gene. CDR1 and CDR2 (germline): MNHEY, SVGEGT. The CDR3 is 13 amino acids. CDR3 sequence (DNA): TGTGCCAGCAGGCGGACAGGGGACGATGGCTACACCTTC. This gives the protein CASRRTGDDGYTF.

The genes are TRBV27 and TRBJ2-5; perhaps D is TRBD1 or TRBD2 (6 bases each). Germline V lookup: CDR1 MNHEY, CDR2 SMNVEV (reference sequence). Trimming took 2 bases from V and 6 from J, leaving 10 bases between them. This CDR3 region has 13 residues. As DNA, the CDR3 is TGTGCCAGCAGTTTAATAGGGGGGCAGACCCAGTACTTC. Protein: CASSLIGGQTQYF.